This TCR beta chain was identified in a study of OX40 agonist ivuxolimab in advanced cancers. In terms of the full investigation: The costimulatory receptor OX40 (CD134) was targeted by ivuxolimab, a fully human IgG2 agonistic monoclonal antibody. Partial responses were achieved by three dose-escalation patients, of whom one had hepatocellular carcinoma and two had cutaneous melanoma. The paper covers the monotherapy dose-escalation part of the phase I ivuxolimab trial, which included N ≈ 57 patients. Of the approximately 54 patients in dose escalation, 19 had hepatocellular carcinoma, about 15 had melanoma, 9 had renal cell carcinoma and 9 had head and neck cancer. Intravenous ivuxolimab was administered to patients every 2 weeks at six dose levels: 0.01, 0.1, 0.3, 1.5, 3 and 10 mg/kg. In the dose-escalation cohort, around four fifths of patients were male, and the mean age was 60 years with a range of about 20 to 80. Prior anti-PD-1, anti-PD-L1 or anti-CTLA-4 therapy was permitted, and roughly two fifths of dose-escalation patients had received checkpoint inhibitors. Peripheral TCRbeta sequencing aimed to test whether ivuxolimab altered TCR sequence diversity and caused clonal T-cell expansion. The paper as a whole reports these results and caveats: In partial responders in the 0.1-3.0 mg/kg groups, normalized peripheral clonal expansion was found to be among the lowest, especially among CD8+ T cells. Low levels of normalized T-cell clonal expansion were also seen in some nonresponding patients. After ivuxolimab, CD8+ T cells had more expanded clones than CD4+ T cells on average. At doses of 0.1 to 3.0 mg/kg, clonal expansion of both CD4+ and CD8+ T cells in blood was seen between baseline and week 6. Which antigens the clonally expanded peripheral T cells were specific for was not determined.

Genomic DNA was extracted from sorted cells for sequencing of the TCRbeta CDR3 region. The immunoSEQ Assay was used for sequencing of TCRbeta CDR3 regions. TCRdb holds this immuneACCESS table with in-frame rearrangements only. Some clones are missing; in checked studies, unresolved V genes explain under half, and the rest has no known cause. For this sample the table gives about 26,000 clones, of which just under 85% were detected only once. The ten biggest clones cover roughly 29% of the sample. Patients with autoimmune disease history or receiving systemic immunosuppression were excluded from the trial. Peripheral blood for TCR sequencing was collected from all dose cohorts at baseline, on cycle 4 day 1, and on cycle 7 day 1. Samples were obtained from an open-label, multicenter, first-in-human phase I dose-escalation trial of ivuxolimab. Adults with locally advanced or metastatic head and neck squamous cell, hepatocellular, melanoma or renal cell carcinoma were enrolled in the trial. Before TCR sequencing, CD4+ T cells and CD8+ T cells from peripheral blood were sorted into separate populations.

Points on this clone: The specificity of this receptor is unknown. Base qualities are not at hand, and no much larger clone is one base apart.

Per the germline V gene, SGHDT is the CDR1 and YYEEEE is the CDR2. Including the terminal cysteine and phenylalanine, the CDR3 comprises 14 residues. Here the CDR3 DNA is all that survives: 42 bases in frame from base 1. A distance of 11 bases separates the germline ends of V and J, which lose 1 base and 5 bases respectively. The V and J genes are TRBV5-6 and TRBJ2-3; no D gene is confidently identified. This receptor was identified in an adult with an advanced solid tumor such as melanoma, head and neck, liver or kidney cancer. The material sequenced was CD4+ or CD8+ T cells sorted from blood, taken in a trial of the OX40 agonist ivuxolimab. The sequenced DNA is TGTGCCAGCAGCTTGTGGCCGCGGCTAGATACGCAGTATTTT. Its product reads: CASSLWPRLDTQYF.